The 6 T cell receptor beta chains presented below share a single source sample, sequenced in a study of blood T cell repertoires in COVID-19 (TCRdb year 2020). Library construction relied on the immunoSEQ multiplex PCR assay. TCRdb stores this immuneACCESS table with in-frame sequences only. Part of the clones is absent; in the studies checked, under half of the shortfall reflects unresolved V genes, and no reason is known for the rest. The sample yields hundreds of thousands of clones; more than 85% were counted once. The ten largest make up 0.7% to 0.85% of the sample. Sequenced sample: peripheral blood. The receptor set was obtained from a man aged 55 to 70 with COVID-19, enrolled during active disease.

The CDR3 DNA sequence: TGCGCCAGCAGCCAAGTGAGGGAAACGGCTTATGGCTACACCTTC. It yields the protein CASSQVRETAYGYTF. The chain uses TRBV4-1 and TRBJ1-2; D unclear. Germline V CDR1 and CDR2: MGHRA, YSYEKL. Trimming cost V 1 base and J 5 bases, with 14 bases left between them. This CDR3 has 15 amino acids.

The genes are TRBV5-5 and TRBJ2-1; 9 nucleotides agree with TRBD2. The CDR3 consists of 16 residues. V lost 5 bases, J lost 9 bases, and 15 bases stayed unmatched. CDR1 is SGHKS, CDR2 YYEKEE, per germline (reference sequence). This chain's CDR3 is CASSPPLAGGLGEQFF. The CDR3 region has the DNA TGTGCCAGCAGTCCCCCACTGGCGGGAGGGCTCGGTGAGCAGTTCTTC.

This chain joins TRBV15 and TRBJ1-1, with a weak D call TRBD1 (5 bases). This CDR3 contains 14 residues. The germline V gene encodes CDR1 LNHNV and CDR2 YYDKDF (reference sequence). V lost 3 bases to trimming and J lost 9 bases, with 17 bases between them. CDR3 in amino acids: CATSSRLGDLKAFF. The CDR3 region has the DNA TGTGCCACCAGCAGTCGCTTAGGGGATTTGAAAGCTTTCTTT.

DNA for the CDR3: TGTGCCAGCAGCCCTCTCTGGGCAGTGAACACTGAAGCTTTCTTT. This codes for CASSPLWAVNTEAFF. The chain recombines TRBV7-2 with TRBJ1-1; D uncertain. Germline CDR1 is SGHTA and CDR2 is FQGNSA. This CDR3 contains 15 residues. V was shortened by 5 bases and J by 0 bases, with 13 bases between the two germline ends.

The V call is TRBV27, the J call TRBJ2-7, with a weak D call TRBD1 (6 bases). Germline values: CDR1 MNHEY, CDR2 SMNVEV (reference sequence). Trimming cost V 8 bases and J 7 bases, with 18 bases left between them. The CDR3 contains 13 residues. The CDR3 sequence: CASDMTGPSEQYF. In DNA form, the CDR3 reads TGTGCCAGCGATATGACAGGCCCCTCGGAGCAGTACTTC.

The chain joins TRBV4-3 to TRBJ2-3; no definite D call. Per the germline V gene, CDR1 is LGHNA and CDR2 is YSLEER. This CDR3 spans 13 amino acids. V lost 2 bases and J lost 2, with 5 bases in between. The CDR3 region is CASSQPYTDTQYF. CDR3 bases: TGCGCCAGCAGCCAACCCTACACAGATACGCAGTATTTT.